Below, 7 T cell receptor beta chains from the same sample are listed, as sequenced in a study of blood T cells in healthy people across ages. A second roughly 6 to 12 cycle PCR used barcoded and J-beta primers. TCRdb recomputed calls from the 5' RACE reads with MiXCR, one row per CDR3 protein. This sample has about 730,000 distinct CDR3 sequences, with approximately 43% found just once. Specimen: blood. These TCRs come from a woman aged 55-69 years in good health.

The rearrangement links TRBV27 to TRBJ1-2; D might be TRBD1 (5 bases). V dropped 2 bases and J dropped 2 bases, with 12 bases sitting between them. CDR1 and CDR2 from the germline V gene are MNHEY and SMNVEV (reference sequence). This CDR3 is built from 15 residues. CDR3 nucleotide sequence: TGTGCCAGCAGTTTAAAGCAGGGTTGGAACTATGGCTACACCTTC. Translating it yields CASSLKQGWNYGYTF.

The CDR3 here is CASSAYRGDTQYF. The CDR3 DNA follows: TGTGCCAGCAGCGCCTACAGGGGAGATACGCAGTATTTT. The chain is built from TRBV11-2 and TRBJ2-3; 7 bases are shared with TRBD1. The ends lost 5 bases at V and 5 bases at J; junction bases unmatched: 4. The CDR3 has 13 residues. Looked up from germline, CDR1 is SGHAT and CDR2 is FQNNGV.

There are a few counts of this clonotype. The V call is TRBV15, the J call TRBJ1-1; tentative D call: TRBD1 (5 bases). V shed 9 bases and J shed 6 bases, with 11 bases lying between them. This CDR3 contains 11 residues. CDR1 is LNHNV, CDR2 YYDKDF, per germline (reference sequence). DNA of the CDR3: TGTGCCACGGGTAGGGGAGCTGAAGCTTTCTTT. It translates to CATGRGAEAFF.

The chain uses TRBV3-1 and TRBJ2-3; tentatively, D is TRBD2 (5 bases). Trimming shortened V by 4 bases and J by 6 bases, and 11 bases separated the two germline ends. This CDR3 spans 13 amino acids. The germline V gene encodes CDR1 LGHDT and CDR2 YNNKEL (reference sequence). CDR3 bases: TGTGCCAGCAGCCGAGGGCTGGGGGATACGCAGTATTTT. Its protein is CASSRGLGDTQYF.

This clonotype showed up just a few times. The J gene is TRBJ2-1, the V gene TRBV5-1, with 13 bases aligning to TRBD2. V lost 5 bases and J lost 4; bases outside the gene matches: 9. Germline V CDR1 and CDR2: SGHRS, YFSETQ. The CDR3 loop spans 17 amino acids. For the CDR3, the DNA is TGCGCCAGCAGGCCGACGGGACTAGCGGGGTTTTACAATGAGCAGTTCTTC. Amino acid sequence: CASRPTGLAGFYNEQFF. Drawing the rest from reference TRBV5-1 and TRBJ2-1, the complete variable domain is KAGVTQTPRYLIKTRGQQVTLSCSPISGHRSVSWYQQTPGQGLQFLFEYFSETQRNKGNFPGRFSGRQFSNSRSEMNVSTLELGDSALYLCASRPTGLAGFYNEQFFGPGTRLTVL.

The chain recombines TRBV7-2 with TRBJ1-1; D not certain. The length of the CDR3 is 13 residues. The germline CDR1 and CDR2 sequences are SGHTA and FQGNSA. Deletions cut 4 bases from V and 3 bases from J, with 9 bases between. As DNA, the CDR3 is TGTGCCAGCAGCTCCGGTAGGGACACTGAAGCTTTCTTT. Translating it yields CASSSGRDTEAFF.

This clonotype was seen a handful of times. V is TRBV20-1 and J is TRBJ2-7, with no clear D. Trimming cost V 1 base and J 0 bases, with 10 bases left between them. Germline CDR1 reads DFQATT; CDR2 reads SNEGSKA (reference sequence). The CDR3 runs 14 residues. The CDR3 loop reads CSARGRQDSYEQYF. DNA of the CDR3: TGCAGTGCTAGAGGGCGGCAGGACTCCTACGAGCAGTACTTC.